Listed below are T cell receptor beta chains from one sample, sequenced in a study of cytomegalovirus exposure and HLA in healthy donors. Measured with immunoSEQ multiplex PCR; TCRdb has only the in-frame clones, and not every one. This table has fewer than 130,000 clones, around 87% appearing once. Sequenced material: PBMCs. The receptors here all came from a woman in her 30s in good health and CMV-seropositive. Each CDR3 is given with its conserved first and last residue. The order of the fields is J gene, V gene, clone size, D gene, CDR3 DNA, CDR3 protein. A D gene is named only where the DNA matches it firmly. Some rows mark clone size as missing; the rest say once, few, many or name a class of expanded clone.

TRBJ1-1 TRBV5-4 . . TGTGCCAGCAGCTTGGAAGAGGTCAGGGCGAGGAACACTGAAGCTTTCTTT CASSLEEVRARNTEAFF
TRBJ2-7 TRBV15 . . TGTGCCACCAGCAGAGAATTGGGGAGGAGCTCCTACGAGCAGTACTTC CATSRELGRSSYEQYF
TRBJ2-3 TRBV4-3 . TRBD2 TGCGCCAGCAGCCAAGATTGGCGGGAGGGCGATACGCAGTATTTT CASSQDWREGDTQYF
TRBJ2-1 TRBV6-1 . . TGTGCCAGCAGTGTGGACTTTAACGAGCGGTTCTTC CASSVDFNERFF
TRBJ2-3 TRBV5-1 . TRBD2 TGCGCCAGCAGCTTTAGCGGGGGCACAGATACGCAGTATTTT CASSFSGGTDTQYF
TRBJ2-1 TRBV27 . TRBD2 TGTGCCAGCCGGACTAGCTCAGGGGTGATAAACAATGAGCAGTTCTTC CASRTSSGVINNEQFF
TRBJ1-1 TRBV7-2 . . TGTGCCAGCAGCCGACAGGTACAAACGAACACTGAAGCTTTCTTT CASSRQVQTNTEAFF
TRBJ2-1 TRBV4-2 . TRBD1 TGTGCCAGCAGCCAAGCAGGGGGCAACGACAATGAGCAGTTCTTC CASSQAGGNDNEQFF
TRBJ2-2 TRBV5-1 . TRBD1 TGCGCCAGCAGCAGAGGGACAGGGGGCTTGGAAACCGGGGAGCTGTTTTTT CASSRGTGGLETGELFF
TRBJ2-1 TRBV7-2 . TRBD2 TGTGCCAGCAGCTTAGTTGGCGGGGGGGCCTACAATGAGCAGTTCTTC CASSLVGGGAYNEQFF
TRBJ1-6 TRBV13 once . TGTGCCAGCAGCGAGCAGGGTTTAATTAATTCACCCCTCCACTTT CASSEQGLINSPLHF
TRBJ2-1 TRBV7-6 . TRBD2 TGTGCCAGCGCGAACTCGCGGGGGGAAAAGTGGGACACCAATGAGCAGTTCTTC CASANSRGEKWDTNEQFF
TRBJ1-5 TRBV6-5 . . TGTGCCAGCTCTTCGCGTAGCAATCAGCCCCAGCATTTT CASSSRSNQPQHF
TRBJ1-1 TRBV7-2 . . TGTGCCAGCAGCTTAGACGCAGGCCCCCGGGCGGGGAACACTGAAGCTTTCTTT CASSLDAGPRAGNTEAFF
TRBJ1-1 TRBV2 once TRBD1 TGTGCCAGCAGTGAGGACAGGACGAGAGCTTTCTTT CASSEDRTRAFF
TRBJ1-4 TRBV28 . . TGTGCCAGCAGTCCCCATAGAACTAATGAAAAACTGTTTTTT CASSPHRTNEKLFF
TRBJ2-7 TRBV15 . . TGTGCCACCAGCAGGGAGTCCGGGACTTTATACGAGCAGTACTTC CATSRESGTLYEQYF
TRBJ2-1 TRBV5-6 . TRBD1 TGTGCCAGCAAGGACAGGGACGGCGATGAGCAGTTCTTC CASKDRDGDEQFF